This TCR beta chain originates from a study of blood T cell repertoires in COVID-19 (dated by TCRdb to 2019 to 2021). Turning to the overall study: Samples from collaborators originated in the United States, Italy and Spain and spanned both the acute and convalescent phases of COVID-19. The prospective study material was composed of cDNA or gDNA derived from T cells, B-cell-depleted T cells, or PBMCs. Subjects who had been exposed to COVID-19, were actively infected with it, or had recovered from it provided the deeply sampled blood TCRbeta repertoires that made up the dataset. The repertoires were released in a freely available public database meant as a resource for research on the immune response to SARS-CoV-2. The samples were drawn from the first 160 participants of the ongoing ImmuneRACE study and from 1,254 subjects provided by 6 global collaborators. Nearly every sample came with metadata listing a de-identified subject ID, COVID-19 status, age in years and sex. Where HLA class I and class II types were available, the types were taken from metadata supplied by the sample provider, not from assay-based typing. The research as a whole found: Clinical and demographic metadata were provided uncurated, with the amount varying by source and participant.

V has 4 bases trimmed and J has 5 bases trimmed; junction bases matching no gene number 10. From the cysteine through the phenylalanine, the CDR3 covers 15 amino acids. Kept here is only the CDR3 DNA, which spans 45 bases and is read in frame from base 1. CDR1 ENHRY and CDR2 SYGVKD are derived from the germline V gene. Comment on this clone: The antigen it recognizes is unknown. Base quality data are lacking; no much larger clone is found one base away.

TCRbeta CDR3 regions were amplified from genomic DNA using the immunoSEQ Assay, a bias-controlled multiplex PCR. Per the original workflow: The number of nucleated cells in each sample was estimated by amplification of reference gene primers within the assay. Sequence reads were collapsed and filtered to measure the absolute abundance of every unique TCRbeta CDR3 rearrangement. For each sample, productive Simpson clonality was calculated by taking the square root of Simpson's diversity index across productive rearrangements. Imported from immuneACCESS, the table was reduced by TCRdb to in-frame sequences with V and J called. These copies leave out some clones; in studies compared against another copy, an unresolved V gene accounts for under half, and the cause of the remainder is not known. The V and J calls and the clone size are those of that table, but D and trimming were determined from the DNA. The sample includes around 56,000 clones, with around 84% observed a single time. 5.5% to 7.5% of the sample is in the top ten clones.

Collaborating institutions collected whole blood in K2EDTA tubes following their own protocols. For TCRbeta analysis, collaborators shipped samples in one of three forms: frozen whole blood, isolated PBMCs, or DNA extracted from either of those sample types. The V and J genes are TRBV10-3 and TRBJ2-7; 8 bases in the middle match TRBD1. The source material was peripheral blood. This TCR derives from a man aged 55 to 70 with acute or convalescent COVID-19. The CDR3 is CAISGGTDRAHEQYF. The DNA is TGTGCCATCAGTGGGGGGACGGACAGGGCCCACGAGCAGTACTTC.